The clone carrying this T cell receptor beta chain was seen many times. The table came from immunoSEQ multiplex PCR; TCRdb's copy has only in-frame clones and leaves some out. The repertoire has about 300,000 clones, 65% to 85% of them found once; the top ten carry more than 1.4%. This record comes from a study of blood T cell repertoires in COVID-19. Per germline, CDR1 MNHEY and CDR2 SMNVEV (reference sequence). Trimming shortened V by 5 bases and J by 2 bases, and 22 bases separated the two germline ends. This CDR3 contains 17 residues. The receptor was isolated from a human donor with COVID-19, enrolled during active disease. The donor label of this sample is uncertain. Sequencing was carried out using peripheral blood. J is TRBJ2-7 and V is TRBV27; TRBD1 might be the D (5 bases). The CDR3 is CASSPNNDRTPTYEQYF. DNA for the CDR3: TGTGCCAGCAGTCCAAACAATGACAGAACCCCAACCTACGAGCAGTACTTC.